This T cell receptor beta chain was retrieved from a study of beta chain features in type 1 diabetes. Study-wide points: The study found moderately but significantly shorter TCRB CDR3s in all four CD4+ subsets of Type 1 diabetes patients.

Donors underwent one heparinised blood draw, about 120 mL on average. The CDR3 is 16 amino acids. Germline V gene sequence: CDR1 SNHLY, CDR2 FYNNEI. V was clipped by 5 bases and J by 10 bases, with 21 bases between them. TCRB transcripts that were expressed got sequenced, as all of the isolated RNA had been reverse transcribed. This table comes from immunoSEQ multiplex PCR, and its TCRdb copy is limited to in-frame clones, with some not included. The sample lists 300,000 to 400,000 clones, 9.6% seen once, with approximately 0.55% in the top ten. With regard to this clone: Its specificity is unknown.

This sequence was found in a man aged 25 to 45 with type 1 diabetes. The sample consisted of central memory CD4+ T cells from blood. This sequence joins TRBV2 and TRBJ1-6; D is perhaps TRBD1 (6 bases). The CDR3: CASSKDPGTSLSPLHF. CDR3 in DNA: TGTGCCAGCAGTAAAGACCCAGGGACAAGTCTCTCACCCCTCCACTTT.